The clone carrying this TCR beta chain occurred a few times. The antigen is undetermined. Each CDR3 protein gets one entry after TCRdb re-called the RT-PCR reads with MiXCR. The table records around 950 distinct CDR3 sequences, about four fifths of them present only once. This entry comes from a study of yellow fever vaccine responses in identical twins. Study results and limitations: A vaccine T cell response that seemed partly convergent and partly personalized was reported in twins.

Trimming stripped 0 bases from V and 2 bases from J, with 8 bases between. The CDR3 has 15 residues. Germline CDR1 is LGHNA and CDR2 is YSLEER. This TCR was sampled from a female donor who received the yellow fever vaccine. Sequencing was performed on T cells from blood (PBMCs), unsorted or a sorted subset (not recorded which), taken before or after yellow fever vaccination (not recorded which). J is TRBJ2-1 and V is TRBV4-3, with D hard to call. The CDR3 DNA reads TGCGCCAGCAGCCAAGATGGCGGTACCTACAATGAGCAGTTCTTC. Translation: CASSQDGGTYNEQFF.